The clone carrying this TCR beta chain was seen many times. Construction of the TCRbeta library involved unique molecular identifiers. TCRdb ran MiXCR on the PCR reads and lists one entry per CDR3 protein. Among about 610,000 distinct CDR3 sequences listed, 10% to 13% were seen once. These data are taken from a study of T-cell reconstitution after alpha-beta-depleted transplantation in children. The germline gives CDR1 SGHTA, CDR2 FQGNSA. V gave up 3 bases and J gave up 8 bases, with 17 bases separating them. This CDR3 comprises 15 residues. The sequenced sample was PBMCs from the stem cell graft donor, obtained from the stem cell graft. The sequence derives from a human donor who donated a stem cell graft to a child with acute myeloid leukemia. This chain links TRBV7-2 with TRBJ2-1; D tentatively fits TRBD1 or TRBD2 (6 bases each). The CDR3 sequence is CASSFTGRSGDEQFF. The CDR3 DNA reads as TGTGCCAGCAGCTTCACAGGGAGGTCAGGCGATGAGCAGTTCTTC. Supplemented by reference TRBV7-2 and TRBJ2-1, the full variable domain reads GAGVSQSPSNKVTEKGKDVELRCDPISGHTALYWYRQSLGQGLEFLIYFQGNSAPDKSGLPSDRFSAERTGGSVSTLTIQRTQQEDSAVYLCASSFTGRSGDEQFFGPGTRLTVL.